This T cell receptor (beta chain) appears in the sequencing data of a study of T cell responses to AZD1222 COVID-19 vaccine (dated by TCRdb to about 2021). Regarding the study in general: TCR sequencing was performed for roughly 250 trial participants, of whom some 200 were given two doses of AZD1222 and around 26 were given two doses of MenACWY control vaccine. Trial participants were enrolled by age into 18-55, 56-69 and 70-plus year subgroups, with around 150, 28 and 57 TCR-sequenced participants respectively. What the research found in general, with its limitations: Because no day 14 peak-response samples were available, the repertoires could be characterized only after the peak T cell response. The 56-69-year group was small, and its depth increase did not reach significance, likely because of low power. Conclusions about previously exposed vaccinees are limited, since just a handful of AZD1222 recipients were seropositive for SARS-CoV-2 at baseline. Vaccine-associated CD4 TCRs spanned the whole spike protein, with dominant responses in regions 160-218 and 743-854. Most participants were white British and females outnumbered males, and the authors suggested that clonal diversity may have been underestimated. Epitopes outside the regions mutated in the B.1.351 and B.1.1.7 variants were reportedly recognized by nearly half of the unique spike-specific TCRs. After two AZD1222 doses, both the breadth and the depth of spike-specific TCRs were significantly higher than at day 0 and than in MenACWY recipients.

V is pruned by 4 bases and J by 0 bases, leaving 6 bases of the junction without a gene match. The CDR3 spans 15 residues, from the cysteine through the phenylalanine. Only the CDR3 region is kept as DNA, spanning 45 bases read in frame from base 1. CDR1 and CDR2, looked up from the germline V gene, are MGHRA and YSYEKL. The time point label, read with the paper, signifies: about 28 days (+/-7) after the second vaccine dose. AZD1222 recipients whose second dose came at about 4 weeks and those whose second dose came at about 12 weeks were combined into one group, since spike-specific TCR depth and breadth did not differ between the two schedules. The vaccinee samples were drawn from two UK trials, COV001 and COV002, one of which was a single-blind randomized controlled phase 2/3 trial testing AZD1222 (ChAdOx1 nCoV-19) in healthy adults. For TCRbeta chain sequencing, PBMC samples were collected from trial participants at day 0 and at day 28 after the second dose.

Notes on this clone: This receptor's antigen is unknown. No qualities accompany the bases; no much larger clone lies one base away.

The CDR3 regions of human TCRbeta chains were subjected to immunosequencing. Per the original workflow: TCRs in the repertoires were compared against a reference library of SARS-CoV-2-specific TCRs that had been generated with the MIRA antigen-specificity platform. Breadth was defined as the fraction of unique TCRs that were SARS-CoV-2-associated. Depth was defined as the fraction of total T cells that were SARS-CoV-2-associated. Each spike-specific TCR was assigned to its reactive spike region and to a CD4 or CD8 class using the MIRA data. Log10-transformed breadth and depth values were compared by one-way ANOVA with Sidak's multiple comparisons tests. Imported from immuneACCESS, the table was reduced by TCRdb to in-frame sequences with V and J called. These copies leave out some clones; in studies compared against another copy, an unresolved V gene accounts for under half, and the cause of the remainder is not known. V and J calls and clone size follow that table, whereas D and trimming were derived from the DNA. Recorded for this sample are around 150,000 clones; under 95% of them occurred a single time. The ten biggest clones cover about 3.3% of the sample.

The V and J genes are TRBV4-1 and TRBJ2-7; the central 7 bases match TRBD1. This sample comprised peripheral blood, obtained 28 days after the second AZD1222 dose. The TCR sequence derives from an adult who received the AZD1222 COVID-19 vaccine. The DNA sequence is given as TGCGCCAGCAGCCGAGAGAGGACAGGCTCCTACGAGCAGTACTTC. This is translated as CASSRERTGSYEQYF.